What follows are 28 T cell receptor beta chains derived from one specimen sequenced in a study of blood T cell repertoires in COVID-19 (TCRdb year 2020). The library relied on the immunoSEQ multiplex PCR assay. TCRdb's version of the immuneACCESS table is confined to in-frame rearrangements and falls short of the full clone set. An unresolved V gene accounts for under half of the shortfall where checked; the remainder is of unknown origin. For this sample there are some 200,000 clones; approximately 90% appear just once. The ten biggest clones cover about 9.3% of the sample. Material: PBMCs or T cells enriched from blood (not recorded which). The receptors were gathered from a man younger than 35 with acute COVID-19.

In DNA form, the CDR3 reads TGCGCCAGCAGTCCCGTTCTAGCGGGGTACACCTACAATGAGCAGTTCTTC. Translated, it gives CASSPVLAGYTYNEQFF. This rearrangement joins TRBV4-1 to TRBJ2-1; 9 positions match TRBD2. V shed 6 bases, J shed 2 bases, and the junction held 11 bases outside the gene matches. This CDR3 comprises 17 residues. CDR1 and CDR2 from the germline V gene are MGHRA and YSYEKL.

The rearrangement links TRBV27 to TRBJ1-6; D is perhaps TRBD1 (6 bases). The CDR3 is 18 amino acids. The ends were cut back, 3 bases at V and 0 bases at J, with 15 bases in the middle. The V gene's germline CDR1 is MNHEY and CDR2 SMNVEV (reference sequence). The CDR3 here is CASSFKGRGFSYNSPLHF. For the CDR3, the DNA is TGTGCCAGCAGTTTTAAGGGCAGGGGATTCTCCTATAATTCACCCCTCCACTTT.

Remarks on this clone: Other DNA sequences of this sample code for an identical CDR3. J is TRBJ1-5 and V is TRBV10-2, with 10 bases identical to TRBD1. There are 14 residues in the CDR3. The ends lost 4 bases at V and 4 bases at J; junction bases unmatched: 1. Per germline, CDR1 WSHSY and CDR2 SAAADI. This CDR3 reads CASSGQGANQPQHF. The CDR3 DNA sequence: TGCGCCAGCAGTGGACAGGGGGCGAATCAGCCCCAGCATTTT.

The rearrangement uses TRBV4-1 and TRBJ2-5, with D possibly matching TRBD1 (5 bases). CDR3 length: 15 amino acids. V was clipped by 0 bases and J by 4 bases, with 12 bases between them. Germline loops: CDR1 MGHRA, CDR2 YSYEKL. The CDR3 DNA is TGCGCCAGCAGCCAAGACGTGGGGCGTGGAGAGACCCAGTACTTC. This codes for CASSQDVGRGETQYF.

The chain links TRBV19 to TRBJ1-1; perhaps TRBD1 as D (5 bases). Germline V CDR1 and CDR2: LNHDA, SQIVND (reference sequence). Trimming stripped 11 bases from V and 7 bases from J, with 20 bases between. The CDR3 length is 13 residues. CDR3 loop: CACSPAGRGEAFF. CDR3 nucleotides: TGTGCCTGTTCCCCTGCGGGACGGGGTGAAGCTTTCTTT.

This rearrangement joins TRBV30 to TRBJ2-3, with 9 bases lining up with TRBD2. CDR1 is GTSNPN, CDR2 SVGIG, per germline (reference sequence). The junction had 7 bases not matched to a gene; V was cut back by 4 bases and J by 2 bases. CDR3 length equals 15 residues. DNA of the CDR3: TGTGCCTGGAAGCTAGCGGGGTTACACACAGATACGCAGTATTTT. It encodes CAWKLAGLHTDTQYF.

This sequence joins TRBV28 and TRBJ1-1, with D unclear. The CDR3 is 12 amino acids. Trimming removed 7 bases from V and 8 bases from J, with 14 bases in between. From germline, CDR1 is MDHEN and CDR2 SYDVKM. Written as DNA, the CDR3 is TGTGCCAGCACTGGGCCCCGGGGAGAAGCTTTCTTT. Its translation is CASTGPRGEAFF. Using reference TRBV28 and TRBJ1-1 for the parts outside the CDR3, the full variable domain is DVKVTQSSRYLVKRTGEKVFLECVQDMDHENMFWYRQDPGLGLRLIYFSYDVKMKEKGDIPEGYSVSREKKERFSLILESASTNQTSMYLCASTGPRGEAFFGQGTRLTVV.

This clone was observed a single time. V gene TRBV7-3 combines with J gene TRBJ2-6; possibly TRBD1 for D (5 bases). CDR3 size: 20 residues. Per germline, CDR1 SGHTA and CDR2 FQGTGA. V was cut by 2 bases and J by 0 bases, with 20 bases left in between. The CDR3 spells CASSLPRVSQVNSGANVLTF. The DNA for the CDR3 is TGTGCCAGCAGCTTACCGCGAGTATCACAGGTCAACTCTGGGGCCAACGTCCTGACTTTC.

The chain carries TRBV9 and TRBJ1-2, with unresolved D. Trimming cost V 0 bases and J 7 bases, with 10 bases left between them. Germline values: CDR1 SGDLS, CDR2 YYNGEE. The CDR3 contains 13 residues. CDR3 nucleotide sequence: TGTGCCAGCAGCGTAGAAGCCGGAGGTGGCTACACCTTC. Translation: CASSVEAGGGYTF.

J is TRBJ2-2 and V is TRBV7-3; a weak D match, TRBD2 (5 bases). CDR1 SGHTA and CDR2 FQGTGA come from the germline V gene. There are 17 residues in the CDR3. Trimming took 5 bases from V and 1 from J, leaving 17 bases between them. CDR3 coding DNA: TGTGCCAGCAGCCAGACCCCGACTACTATGAACACCGGGGAGCTGTTTTTT. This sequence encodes CASSQTPTTMNTGELFF.

In DNA, the CDR3 is TGCAGCGTTGAAGATCTCACTGAAGCTTTCTTT. Protein sequence: CSVEDLTEAFF. The genes are TRBV29-1 and TRBJ1-1, with unresolved D. This CDR3 contains 11 residues. CDR1 SQVTM and CDR2 ANQGSEA come from the germline V gene. Trimming shortened V by 0 bases and J by 4 bases, and 3 bases separated the two germline ends.

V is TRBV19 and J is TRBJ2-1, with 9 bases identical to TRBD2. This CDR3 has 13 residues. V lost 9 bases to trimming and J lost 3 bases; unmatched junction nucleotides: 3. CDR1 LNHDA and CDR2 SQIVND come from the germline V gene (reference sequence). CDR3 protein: CASGLAIYNEQFF. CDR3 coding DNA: TGTGCCAGCGGACTAGCGATCTACAATGAGCAGTTCTTC.

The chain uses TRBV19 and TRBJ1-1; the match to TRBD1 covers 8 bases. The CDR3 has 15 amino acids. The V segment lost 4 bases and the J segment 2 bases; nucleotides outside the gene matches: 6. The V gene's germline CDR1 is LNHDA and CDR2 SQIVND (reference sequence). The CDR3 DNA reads TGTGCCAGTAGTACAGGACAGGGAATCAACACTGAAGCTTTCTTT. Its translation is CASSTGQGINTEAFF.

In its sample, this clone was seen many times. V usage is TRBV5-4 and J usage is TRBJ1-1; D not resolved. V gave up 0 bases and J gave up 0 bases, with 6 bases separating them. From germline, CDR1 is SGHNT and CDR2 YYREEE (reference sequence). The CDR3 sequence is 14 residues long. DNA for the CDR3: TGTGCCAGCAGCTTGGAAGAGGTGAACACTGAAGCTTTCTTT. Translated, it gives CASSLEEVNTEAFF.

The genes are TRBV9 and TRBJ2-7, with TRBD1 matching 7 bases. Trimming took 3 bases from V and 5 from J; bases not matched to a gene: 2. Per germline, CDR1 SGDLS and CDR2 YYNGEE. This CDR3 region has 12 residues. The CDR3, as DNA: TGTGCCAGCAGCGCCACAGGGGACGAGCAGTACTTC. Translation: CASSATGDEQYF.

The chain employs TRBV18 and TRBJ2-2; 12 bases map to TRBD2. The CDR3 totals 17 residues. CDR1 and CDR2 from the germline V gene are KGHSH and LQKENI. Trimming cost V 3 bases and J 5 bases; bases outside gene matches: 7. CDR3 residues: CASSPRLAGVGTGELFF. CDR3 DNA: TGTGCCAGCTCACCCCGACTAGCGGGAGTAGGAACCGGGGAGCTGTTTTTT.

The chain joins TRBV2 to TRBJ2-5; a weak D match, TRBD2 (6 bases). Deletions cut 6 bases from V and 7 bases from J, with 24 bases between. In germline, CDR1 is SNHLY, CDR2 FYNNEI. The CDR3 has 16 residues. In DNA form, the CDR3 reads TGTGCCAGCAGGCCAGCGTTTAGCGGCCTCCTCGGGACCCAGTACTTC. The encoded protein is CASRPAFSGLLGTQYF.

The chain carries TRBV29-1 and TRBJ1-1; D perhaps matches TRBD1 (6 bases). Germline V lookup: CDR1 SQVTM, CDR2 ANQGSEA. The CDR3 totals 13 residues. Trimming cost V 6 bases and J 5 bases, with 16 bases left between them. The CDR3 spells CSVEFPRGTEAFF. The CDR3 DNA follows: TGCAGCGTGGAATTCCCGAGGGGGACTGAAGCTTTCTTT.

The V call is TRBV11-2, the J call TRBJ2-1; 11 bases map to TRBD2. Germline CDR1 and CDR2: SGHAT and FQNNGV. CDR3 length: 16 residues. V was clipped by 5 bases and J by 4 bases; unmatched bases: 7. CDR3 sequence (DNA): TGTGCCAGCAGCCCCGTAGCGGGAGGGCCTTACAATGAGCAGTTCTTC. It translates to CASSPVAGGPYNEQFF.

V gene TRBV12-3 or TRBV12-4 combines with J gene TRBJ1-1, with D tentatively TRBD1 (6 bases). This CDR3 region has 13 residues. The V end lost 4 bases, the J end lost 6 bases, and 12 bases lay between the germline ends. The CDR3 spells CASSSVQGSEAFF. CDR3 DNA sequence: TGTGCCAGCAGTTCGGTACAGGGATCTGAAGCTTTCTTT.

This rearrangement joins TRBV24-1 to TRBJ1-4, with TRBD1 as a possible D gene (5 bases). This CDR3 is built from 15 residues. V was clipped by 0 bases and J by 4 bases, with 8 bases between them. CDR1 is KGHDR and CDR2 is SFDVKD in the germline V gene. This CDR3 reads CATSDLSQGNEKLFF. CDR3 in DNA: TGTGCCACCAGTGATTTGTCCCAGGGTAATGAAAAACTGTTTTTT.

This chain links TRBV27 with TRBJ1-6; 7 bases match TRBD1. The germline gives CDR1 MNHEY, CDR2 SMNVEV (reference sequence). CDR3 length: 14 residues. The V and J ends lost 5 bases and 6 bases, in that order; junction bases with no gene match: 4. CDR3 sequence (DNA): TGTGCCAGCAGTCCCGCAGGGGGTAATTCACCCCTCCACTTT. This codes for CASSPAGGNSPLHF.

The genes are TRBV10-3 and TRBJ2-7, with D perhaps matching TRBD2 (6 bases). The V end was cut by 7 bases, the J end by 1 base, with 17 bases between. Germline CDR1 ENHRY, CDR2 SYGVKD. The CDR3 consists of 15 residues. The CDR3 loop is CAINSKEGRSYEQYF. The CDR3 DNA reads TGTGCCATCAATAGCAAGGAGGGCAGATCCTACGAGCAGTACTTC.

The CDR3 nucleotides read TGTGCCAGCAGTGGTATCAGCGAGAACACTGAAGCTTTCTTT. Translation: CASSGISENTEAFF. The rearrangement uses TRBV25-1 and TRBJ1-1; no reliable D call. Germline CDR1 and CDR2: MGHDK and SYGVNS. This CDR3 has 14 residues. Trimming shortened V by 4 bases and J by 1 base, and 10 bases separated the two germline ends.

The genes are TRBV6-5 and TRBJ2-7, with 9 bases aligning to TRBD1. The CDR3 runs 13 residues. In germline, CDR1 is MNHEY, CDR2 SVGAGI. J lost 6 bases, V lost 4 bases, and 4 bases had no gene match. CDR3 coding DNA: TGTGCCAGCAGTTCCCGGGACAGGGCCGAGCAGTACTTC. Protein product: CASSSRDRAEQYF.

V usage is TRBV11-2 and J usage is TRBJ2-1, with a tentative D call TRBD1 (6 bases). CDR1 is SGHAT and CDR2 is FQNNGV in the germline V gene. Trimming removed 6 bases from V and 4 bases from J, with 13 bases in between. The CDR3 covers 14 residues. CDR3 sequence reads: CASSRNRVYNEQFF. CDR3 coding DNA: TGTGCCAGCAGTCGAAACAGGGTTTACAATGAGCAGTTCTTC.

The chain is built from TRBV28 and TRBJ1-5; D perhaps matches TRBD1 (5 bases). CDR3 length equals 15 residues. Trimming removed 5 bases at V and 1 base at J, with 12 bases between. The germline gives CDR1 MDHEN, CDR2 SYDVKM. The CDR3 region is CASSGRGVSNQPQHF. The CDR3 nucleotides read TGTGCCAGCAGTGGGCGGGGGGTGAGCAATCAGCCCCAGCATTTT.

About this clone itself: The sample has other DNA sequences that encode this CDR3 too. DNA of the CDR3: TGCGCCAGCAGCCAAGAAGTGGGCCGGCAGCCCCAGCATTTT. Amino acid sequence: CASSQEVGRQPQHF. The V and J genes are TRBV4-1 and TRBJ1-5; unclear D gene. Germline V CDR1 and CDR2: MGHRA, YSYEKL. V dropped 0 bases and J dropped 7 bases, with 10 bases sitting between them. The CDR3 is 14 residues long.